A single sample gave rise to the 7 T cell receptor beta chains below, sequenced in a study of cytomegalovirus exposure and HLA in healthy donors. Some clones are missing from TCRdb's copy, which holds only in-frame ones; the method was immunoSEQ multiplex PCR. The table includes roughly 150,000 clones, 85% to 95% detected once. The source material was PBMCs. The receptor source for this set is a young man in good health and CMV-seropositive.

This chain links TRBV2 with TRBJ2-7; 8 bases align to TRBD1. Germline CDR1 SNHLY, CDR2 FYNNEI. V shed 0 bases and J 1 base; nucleotides not matched to a gene: 5. This CDR3 spans 16 amino acids. The CDR3 region has the DNA TGTGCCAGCAGTGAAGCCCTCCAGGGGGCGTCCTACGAGCAGTACTTC. Protein sequence: CASSEALQGASYEQYF.

The chain recombines TRBV19 with TRBJ2-2, with D possibly TRBD1 on 6 matching bases. The CDR3 contains 15 residues. Germline CDR1 is LNHDA and CDR2 is SQIVND (reference sequence). The ends were cut back, 7 bases at V and 4 bases at J, with 16 bases in the middle. CDR3 residues: CASIGRQDRTGELFF. CDR3 nucleotide sequence: TGTGCCAGTATAGGGAGACAGGACCGCACCGGGGAGCTGTTTTTT.

The rearrangement joins TRBV7-9 to TRBJ2-2; no definite D call. Trimming left V 5 bases short and J 7 bases short, with 11 bases between. This CDR3 has 13 residues. Germline CDR1 reads SEHNR; CDR2 reads FQNEAQ (reference sequence). The CDR3 DNA sequence: TGTGCCAGCAGCGCGCTAAGAGACGGGGAGCTGTTTTTT. Amino acid sequence: CASSALRDGELFF.

This chain connects TRBV11-2 to TRBJ2-4; 7 bases are a match to TRBD2. The ends lost 0 bases at V and 6 bases at J; junction bases unmatched: 5. CDR1 and CDR2 (germline): SGHAT, FQNNGV. This CDR3 spans 15 amino acids. Here the CDR3 DNA reads TGTGCCAGCAGCTTAGATCCCTTAGCGGGAAACATTCAGTACTTC. The encoded protein is CASSLDPLAGNIQYF.

The chain couples TRBV7-8 to TRBJ1-2; 9 bases are a match to TRBD1. Germline V gives CDR1 SGHVS, CDR2 FQNEAQ. Trimming took 5 bases from V and 3 from J; bases not matched to a gene: 7. The CDR3 is 15 amino acids. CDR3 DNA: TGTGCCAGCAGCCCCGGGACAGGGACTTACTATGGCTACACCTTC. The encoded protein is CASSPGTGTYYGYTF.

The rearrangement joins TRBV5-4 to TRBJ1-1; TRBD1 might be the D (5 bases). The V gene lost 4 bases and the J gene lost 5 bases, with 15 bases spanning the gap. This CDR3 region has 14 residues. Germline CDR1 and CDR2: SGHNT and YYREEE (reference sequence). Here the CDR3 DNA reads TGTGCCAGCAGCGGGGGGGGAGGGAGGACTGAAGCTTTCTTT. Its translation: CASSGGGGRTEAFF.

This chain connects TRBV27 to TRBJ2-7, with 9 bases lining up with TRBD1. Trimming at V came to 0 bases and at J to 6 bases, leaving 6 bases not matched to a gene. Germline V gene lookup returns CDR1 MNHEY and CDR2 SMNVEV (reference sequence). The CDR3 is made up of 15 amino acids. CDR3 DNA sequence: TGTGCCAGCAGTTTATCGGGACAGGGCCCCTCCGAGCAGTACTTC. The encoded protein is CASSLSGQGPSEQYF.